What follows are 23 T cell receptor beta chains derived from one specimen sequenced in a study of control samples from healthy donors and cancer patients. Repertoires were generated with immunoSEQ multiplex PCR, while TCRdb's copy carries only in-frame clones and drops some. The table has 95,000 to 150,000 clones, approximately 90% seen once. The sample consisted of blood. The source is a man aged 25 to 40 in good health.

The J gene is TRBJ1-2, the V gene TRBV2; D unresolved. Germline assignment: CDR1 SNHLY and CDR2 FYNNEI. Trimming left V 7 bases short and J 2 bases short, with 11 bases between. This CDR3 has 13 residues. The CDR3 reads CASTRTENYGYTF. DNA of the CDR3: TGTGCCAGCACAAGGACGGAGAACTATGGCTACACCTTC.

This clone was counted a single time. The V call is TRBV2, the J call TRBJ1-2; D ambiguous. V was cut by 0 bases and J by 3 bases, with 8 bases left in between. This CDR3 has 14 amino acids. CDR1 and CDR2 (germline): SNHLY, FYNNEI. The CDR3 loop is CASSEAGGYYGYTF. CDR3 nucleotides: TGTGCCAGCAGTGAAGCAGGAGGGTACTATGGCTACACCTTC.

The chain joins TRBV3-1 (or the pseudogene TRBV3-2) to TRBJ1-6, with 11 positions matching TRBD1. Trimming cost V 5 bases and J 6 bases; bases outside gene matches: 9. The CDR3 extends over 17 amino acids. Germline V gene data show CDR1 as LGHDT and CDR2 as YNNKEL (reference sequence). CDR3 coding DNA: TGTGCCAGCAGCGGGAGGACAGGGGGCCATACTAATTCACCCCTCCACTTT. Its translation: CASSGRTGGHTNSPLHF.

V is TRBV27 and J is TRBJ1-1, with D possibly matching TRBD1 (5 bases). With 2 bases removed from V and 4 bases from J, the gap between germline ends came to 14 bases. Germline V CDR1 and CDR2: MNHEY, SMNVEV (reference sequence). This CDR3 is built from 15 residues. The CDR3 region is CASSLGAGPFTEAFF. The CDR3 nucleotides read TGTGCCAGCAGTTTAGGGGCAGGACCCTTCACTGAAGCTTTCTTT.

J is TRBJ2-1 and V is TRBV5-6, with D perhaps matching TRBD1 (6 bases). Germline loops: CDR1 SGHDT, CDR2 YYEEEE. This CDR3 region has 14 residues. Trimming removed 3 bases at V and 7 bases at J, with 14 bases between. In nucleotides, the CDR3 is TGTGCCAGCAGCTGGGGCTGGCAGGGGAATGAGCAGTTCTTC. Amino acid sequence: CASSWGWQGNEQFF.

This clone showed up just once. The chain is built from TRBV28 and TRBJ2-3; weak D call: TRBD1 (5 bases). CDR1 is MDHEN, CDR2 SYDVKM, per germline. The CDR3 sequence is 14 residues long. Trimming removed 1 base at V and 9 bases at J, with 14 bases between. CDR3 coding DNA: TGTGCCAGCAGTTTATCGTCAGGGTTCGAAACGCAGTATTTT. Translating it yields CASSLSSGFETQYF.

This clone was detected a few times. The chain is built from TRBV10-2 and TRBJ2-1; perhaps TRBD2 as D (6 bases). The V and J ends lost 9 bases and 0 bases respectively, with 12 bases between them. The CDR3 loop spans 14 amino acids. The germline V gene encodes CDR1 WSHSY and CDR2 SAAADI. CDR3: CASGTLLSYNEQFF. CDR3 nucleotide sequence: TGCGCCAGTGGGACTCTTCTCTCCTACAATGAGCAGTTCTTC.

The V gene is TRBV10-3, the J gene TRBJ1-4; no clear D gene. Trimming took off 2 bases at V and 8 bases at J, with 12 bases between the two ends. Germline assignment: CDR1 ENHRY and CDR2 SYGVKD. The CDR3 sequence is 14 residues long. This chain's CDR3 is CAISEIGITEKLFF. DNA of the CDR3: TGTGCCATCAGTGAGATAGGGATCACAGAAAAACTGTTTTTT.

The chain carries TRBV5-6 and TRBJ1-2; D may be TRBD1 (6 bases). The CDR3 covers 14 residues. Between the trimmed V and J ends, which lost 4 bases and 4 bases, there was a span of 14 bases. CDR1 is SGHDT and CDR2 is YYEEEE in the germline V gene. The CDR3 region is CASSPVRGTYGYTF. The CDR3, as DNA: TGTGCCAGCAGCCCGGTTAGGGGGACCTATGGCTACACCTTC.

This clone was detected a few times. This is likely an artifact of a read error, given a far larger clone one base away. At the DNA level, this CDR3 is encoded by other sequences in the same sample as well. The V and J genes are TRBV4-1 and TRBJ1-2; 11 bases fit TRBD1. There are 16 residues in the CDR3. With 1 base clipped from V and 8 bases from J, the junction kept 9 bases outside the gene matches. CDR1 and CDR2 from the germline V gene are MGHRA and YSYEKL. The CDR3 is CASSQGRGGQGEGYTF. DNA of the CDR3: TGCGCCAGCAGCCAAGGGAGGGGGGGACAGGGGGAAGGCTACACCTTC.

The CDR3 here is CASGLDTQGPRGANVLTF. The CDR3 nucleotides read TGTGCTAGTGGTCTGGATACACAGGGGCCTAGGGGGGCCAACGTCCTGACTTTC. This chain uses TRBV12-5 with TRBJ2-6; 7 nucleotides agree with TRBD1. CDR3 length: 18 amino acids. Trimming took 5 bases from V and 4 from J; bases not matched to a gene: 14. The germline gives CDR1 LGHNT, CDR2 FRNRAP.

The chain carries TRBV18 and TRBJ1-2; D remains ambiguous. The CDR3 spans 16 residues. Germline CDR1 is KGHSH and CDR2 is LQKENI. Trimming took 3 bases from V and 4 from J, leaving 18 bases between them. The CDR3 DNA sequence: TGTGCCAGCTCACCGGCCCCCGGGGTCGTGCTCTATGGCTACACCTTC. The encoded protein is CASSPAPGVVLYGYTF.

The genes are TRBV10-3 and TRBJ1-3; no reliable D call. V dropped 0 bases and J dropped 0 bases, with 6 bases sitting between them. This CDR3 is 15 amino acids long. Germline V gene lookup returns CDR1 ENHRY and CDR2 SYGVKD. CDR3 region: CAISESAGSGNTIYF. The CDR3 DNA reads as TGTGCCATCAGTGAGTCCGCGGGCTCTGGAAACACCATATATTTT.

This chain links TRBV4-1 with TRBJ1-4; D is undetermined. The CDR3 has 14 residues. The V gene lost 0 bases and the J gene lost 11 bases, with 13 bases spanning the gap. Germline lookup yields CDR1 MGHRA and CDR2 YSYEKL. CDR3 region: CASSQDETTRKLFF. CDR3 DNA sequence: TGCGCCAGCAGCCAAGACGAGACCACCCGGAAACTGTTTTTT.

This chain connects TRBV18 to TRBJ2-7, with 8 positions matching TRBD1. This CDR3 region has 14 residues. Trimming cost V 2 bases and J 5 bases; bases outside gene matches: 5. Germline assignment: CDR1 KGHSH and CDR2 LQKENI. This chain's CDR3 is CASSPGQGPHEQYF. The CDR3 bases are TGTGCCAGCTCACCAGGACAGGGTCCCCACGAGCAGTACTTC.

The J gene is TRBJ1-6, the V gene TRBV9, with a weak D call TRBD1 (6 bases). Germline loops: CDR1 SGDLS, CDR2 YYNGEE. This CDR3 comprises 15 residues. Trimming removed 0 bases from V and 9 bases from J, with 13 bases in between. The CDR3 DNA reads as TGTGCCAGCAGCGTAGAGGGGGGCCCCCGTTCACCCCTCCACTTT. Translation: CASSVEGGPRSPLHF.

The rearrangement joins TRBV3-1 (or the pseudogene TRBV3-2) to TRBJ1-1; TRBD1 matches 8 bases. CDR3 size: 14 residues. The ends lost 2 bases at V and 4 bases at J; junction bases unmatched: 3. The germline V gene encodes CDR1 LGHDT and CDR2 YNNKEL (reference sequence). As DNA, the CDR3 is TGTGCCAGCAGCCAAAGACAGGGGACCACTGAAGCTTTCTTT. It encodes CASSQRQGTTEAFF.

The rearrangement uses TRBV7-8 and TRBJ2-1, with D uncertain. The V and J ends lost 0 bases and 1 base respectively, with 4 bases between them. The CDR3 has 14 amino acids. The germline CDR1 and CDR2 sequences are SGHVS and FQNEAQ. The CDR3 bases are TGTGCCAGCAGCTTAGCGGAATCCTACAATGAGCAGTTCTTC. Its translation is CASSLAESYNEQFF. The full variable domain, in which reference TRBV7-8 and TRBJ2-1 provide the parts outside the CDR3, is GAGVSQSPRYKVAKRGQDVALRCDPISGHVSLFWYQQALGQGPEFLTYFQNEAQLDKSGLPSDRFFAERPEGSVSTLKIQRTQQEDSAVYLCASSLAESYNEQFFGPGTRLTVL.

The V and J genes are TRBV9 and TRBJ1-1; the D gene is possibly TRBD1 (6 bases). Trimming cost V 1 base and J 5 bases, with 12 bases left between them. Germline lookup yields CDR1 SGDLS and CDR2 YYNGEE. The CDR3 contains 14 residues. This chain's CDR3 is CASSVRPGATEAFF. The CDR3 DNA follows: TGTGCCAGCAGCGTAAGGCCAGGGGCAACTGAAGCTTTCTTT.

The chain employs TRBV2 and TRBJ2-5; D might be TRBD1 or TRBD2, each matching 5 bases. Germline CDR1 SNHLY, CDR2 FYNNEI. Trimming removed 6 bases from V and 1 base from J, with 9 bases in between. This CDR3 has 13 amino acids. Here the CDR3 DNA reads TGTGCCAGCAGCAGGGACGGCCAAGAGACCCAGTACTTC. It yields the protein CASSRDGQETQYF.

This rearrangement joins TRBV2 to TRBJ2-5; weak D call: TRBD2 (7 bases). V lost 8 bases, J lost 5 bases, and 15 bases lay in between. Germline assignment: CDR1 SNHLY and CDR2 FYNNEI. The CDR3 runs 13 residues. CDR3 loop: CASGGGLVETQYF. CDR3 nucleotide sequence: TGTGCCAGCGGGGGGGGGCTGGTGGAGACCCAGTACTTC.

The J gene is TRBJ2-1, the V gene TRBV3-1 (or the pseudogene TRBV3-2), with 8 bases fitting TRBD2. The germline gives CDR1 LGHDT, CDR2 YNNKEL (reference sequence). V lost 8 bases and J lost 5; bases outside the gene matches: 5. This CDR3 is built from 13 residues. CDR3 amino acids: CASGRGVDNEQFF. DNA for the CDR3: TGTGCCAGCGGGCGGGGGGTCGACAATGAGCAGTTCTTC.

Written as DNA, the CDR3 is TGTGCCAGTAGTAGGAGGACGACTGCAACTAATGAAAAACTGTTTTTT. As protein: CASSRRTTATNEKLFF. The chain has TRBV19 and TRBJ1-4, with D hard to call. Germline CDR1 reads LNHDA; CDR2 reads SQIVND (reference sequence). The CDR3 contains 16 residues. V dropped 4 bases and J dropped 0 bases, with 12 bases sitting between them.